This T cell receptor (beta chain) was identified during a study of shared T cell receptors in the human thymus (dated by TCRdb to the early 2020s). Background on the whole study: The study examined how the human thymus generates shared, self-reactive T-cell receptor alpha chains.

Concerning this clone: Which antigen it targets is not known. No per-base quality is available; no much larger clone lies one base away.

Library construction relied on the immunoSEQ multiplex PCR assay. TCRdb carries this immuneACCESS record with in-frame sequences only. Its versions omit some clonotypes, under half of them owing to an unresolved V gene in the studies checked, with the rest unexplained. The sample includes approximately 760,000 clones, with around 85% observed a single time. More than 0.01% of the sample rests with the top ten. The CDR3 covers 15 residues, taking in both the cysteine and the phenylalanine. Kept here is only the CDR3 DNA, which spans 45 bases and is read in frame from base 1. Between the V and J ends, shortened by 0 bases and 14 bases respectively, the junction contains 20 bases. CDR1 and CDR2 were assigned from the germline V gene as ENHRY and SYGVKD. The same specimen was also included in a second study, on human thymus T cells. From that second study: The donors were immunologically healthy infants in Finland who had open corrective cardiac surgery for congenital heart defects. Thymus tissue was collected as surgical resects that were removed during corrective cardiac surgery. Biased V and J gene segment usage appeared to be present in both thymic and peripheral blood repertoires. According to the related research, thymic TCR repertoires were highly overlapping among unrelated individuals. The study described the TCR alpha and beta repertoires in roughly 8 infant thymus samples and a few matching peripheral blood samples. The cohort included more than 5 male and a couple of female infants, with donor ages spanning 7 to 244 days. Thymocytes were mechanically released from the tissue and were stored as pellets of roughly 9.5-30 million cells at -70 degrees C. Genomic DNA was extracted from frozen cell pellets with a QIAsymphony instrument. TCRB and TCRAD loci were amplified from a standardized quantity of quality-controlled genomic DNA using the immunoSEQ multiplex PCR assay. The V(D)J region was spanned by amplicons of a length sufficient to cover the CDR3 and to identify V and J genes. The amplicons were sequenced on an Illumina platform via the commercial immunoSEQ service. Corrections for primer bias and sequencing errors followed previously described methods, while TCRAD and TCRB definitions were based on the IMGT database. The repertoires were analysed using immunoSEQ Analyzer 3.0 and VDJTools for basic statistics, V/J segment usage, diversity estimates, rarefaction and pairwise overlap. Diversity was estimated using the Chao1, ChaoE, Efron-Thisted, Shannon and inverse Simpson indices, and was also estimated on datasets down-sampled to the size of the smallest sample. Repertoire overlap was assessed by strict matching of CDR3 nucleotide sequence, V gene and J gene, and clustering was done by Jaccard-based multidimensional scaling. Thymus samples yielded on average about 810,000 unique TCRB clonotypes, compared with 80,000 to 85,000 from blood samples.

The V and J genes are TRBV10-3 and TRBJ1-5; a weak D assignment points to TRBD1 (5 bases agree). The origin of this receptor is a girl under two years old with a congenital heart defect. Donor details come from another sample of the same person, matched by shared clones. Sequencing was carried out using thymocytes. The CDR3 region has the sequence CAISESGRQDIRKHF. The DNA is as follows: TGTGCCATCAGTGAGTCGGGTCGTCAGGACATAAGGAAGCATTTT.